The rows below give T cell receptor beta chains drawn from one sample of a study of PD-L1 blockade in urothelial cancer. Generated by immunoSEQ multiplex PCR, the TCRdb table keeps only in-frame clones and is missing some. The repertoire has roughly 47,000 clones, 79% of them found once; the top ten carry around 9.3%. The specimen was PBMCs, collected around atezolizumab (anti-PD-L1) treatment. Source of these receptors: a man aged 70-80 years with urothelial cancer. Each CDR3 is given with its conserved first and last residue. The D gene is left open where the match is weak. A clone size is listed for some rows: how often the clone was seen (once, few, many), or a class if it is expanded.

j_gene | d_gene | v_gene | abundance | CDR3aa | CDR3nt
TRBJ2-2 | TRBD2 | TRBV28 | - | CASSFTSGSYTGELFF | TGTGCCAGCAGTTTCACTAGCGGGAGTTACACCGGGGAGCTGTTTTTT
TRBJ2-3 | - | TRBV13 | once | CASRLVPTSTDTQYF | TGTGCCAGCAGACTAGTGCCGACTAGCACAGATACGCAGTATTTT
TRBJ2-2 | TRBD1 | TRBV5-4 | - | CASSRRDRVSTGELFF | TGTGCCAGCAGCCGAAGGGACAGGGTATCGACCGGGGAGCTGTTTTTT
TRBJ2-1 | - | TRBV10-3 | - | CAISSGLGLDEQFF | TGTGCCATCAGTAGCGGGTTGGGACTCGATGAGCAGTTCTTC
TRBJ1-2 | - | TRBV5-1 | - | CASSFGGEGYTF | TGCGCCAGCAGCTTTGGGGGGGAAGGCTACACCTTC
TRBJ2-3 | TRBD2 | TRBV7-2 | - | CASSWGLADTQYF | TGTGCCAGCAGCTGGGGACTAGCCGATACGCAGTATTTT
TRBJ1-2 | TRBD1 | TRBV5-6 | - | CASSFQQGALYGYTF | TGTGCCAGCAGCTTTCAGCAGGGGGCTCTGTATGGCTACACCTTC
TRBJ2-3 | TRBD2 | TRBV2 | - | CASRTSGLQYF | TGTGCCAGCAGGACTAGCGGGTTGCAGTATTTT
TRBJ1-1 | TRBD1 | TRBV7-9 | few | CASSLGGQGPMNTEAFF | TGTGCCAGCAGCTTAGGGGGACAGGGGCCGATGAACACTGAAGCTTTCTTT
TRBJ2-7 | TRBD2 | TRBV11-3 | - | CASSPGRGASGMREQYF | TGTGCCAGCAGCCCAGGACGAGGGGCTAGCGGCATGAGGGAGCAGTACTTC
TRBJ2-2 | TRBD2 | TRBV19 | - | CASSTLPATSGRAGELFF | TGTGCCAGTAGTACCCTTCCGGCGACTAGCGGGAGGGCCGGGGAGCTGTTTTTT
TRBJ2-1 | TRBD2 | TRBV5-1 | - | CASSLDGGDNEQFF | TGCGCCAGCAGCTTGGACGGGGGGGACAATGAGCAGTTCTTC
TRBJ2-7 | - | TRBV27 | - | CASSLRRDSHEQYF | TGTGCCAGCAGTTTACGACGGGACTCCCACGAGCAGTACTTC
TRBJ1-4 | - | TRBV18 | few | CASSRGGESEKLFF | TGTGCCAGCTCGCGGGGAGGGGAGAGCGAAAAACTGTTTTTT
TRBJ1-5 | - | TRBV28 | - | CASSLGGQGGQPQHF | TGTGCCAGCAGTTTAGGTGGGCAGGGAGGCCAGCCCCAGCATTTT
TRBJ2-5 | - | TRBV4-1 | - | CASSQLSEETQYF | TGCGCCAGCAGCCAGCTTTCCGAGGAGACCCAGTACTTC
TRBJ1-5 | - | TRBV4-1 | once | CASSPGTNNQPQHF | TGCGCCAGCAGCCCAGGGACAAACAATCAGCCCCAGCATTTT
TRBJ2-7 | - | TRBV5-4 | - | CASRTTGSYEQYF | TGTGCCAGCAGGACTACAGGGTCCTACGAGCAGTACTTC
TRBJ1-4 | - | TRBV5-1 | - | CASSLDRSGGGNEKLFF | TGCGCCAGCAGCTTGGATAGATCCGGGGGAGGTAATGAAAAACTGTTTTTT
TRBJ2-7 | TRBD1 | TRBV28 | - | CASSRQGVYYEQYF | TGTGCCAGCAGTCGACAGGGGGTCTATTACGAGCAGTACTTC
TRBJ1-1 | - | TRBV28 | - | CASSPSGLLNTEAFF | TGTGCCAGCAGTCCCTCGGGACTTTTGAACACTGAAGCTTTCTTT
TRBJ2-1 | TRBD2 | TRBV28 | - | CASSGSGGDRNEQFF | TGTGCCAGCAGCGGCTCGGGAGGAGATAGGAATGAGCAGTTCTTC
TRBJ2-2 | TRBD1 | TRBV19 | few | CASSMPMDRENTGELFF | TGTGCCAGTAGTATGCCCATGGACAGGGAGAACACCGGGGAGCTGTTTTTT
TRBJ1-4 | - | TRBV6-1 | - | CASSEPGGGTNEKLFF | TGTGCCAGCAGTGAACCGGGGGGGGGAACTAATGAAAAACTGTTTTTT
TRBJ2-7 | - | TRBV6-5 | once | CASSSPSRSYEQYF | TGTGCCAGCAGTTCCCCCTCGCGATCCTACGAGCAGTACTTC
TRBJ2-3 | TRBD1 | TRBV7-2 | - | CASSLETGEDTQYF | TGTGCCAGCAGCTTAGAGACAGGGGAAGATACGCAGTATTTT
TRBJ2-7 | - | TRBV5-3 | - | CARSFLGRAPRYEQYF | TGTGCCAGAAGCTTTCTTGGCAGGGCCCCTCGCTACGAGCAGTACTTC
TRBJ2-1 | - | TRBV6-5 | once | CAIPAGQRDNEQFF | TGTGCCATCCCCGCCGGGCAGCGGGACAATGAGCAGTTCTTC
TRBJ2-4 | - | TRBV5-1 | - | CASSLEPGDIQYF | TGCGCCAGCAGCTTGGAGCCAGGGGACATTCAGTACTTC
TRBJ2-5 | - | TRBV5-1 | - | CASSLRTGETQYF | TGCGCCAGCAGCTTGAGGACTGGAGAGACCCAGTACTTC
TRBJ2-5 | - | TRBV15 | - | CATSRVSRETQYF | TGTGCCACCAGCAGAGTTAGCCGGGAGACCCAGTACTTC
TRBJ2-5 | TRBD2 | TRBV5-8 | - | CASSLGTSGMETQYF | TGTGCCAGCAGCCTCGGGACTAGCGGGATGGAGACCCAGTACTTC
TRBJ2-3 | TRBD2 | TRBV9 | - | CASSVVSGGGPDTQYF | TGTGCCAGCAGCGTAGTCTCGGGAGGCGGGCCAGATACGCAGTATTTT
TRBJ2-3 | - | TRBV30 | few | CAWRHLTTQYF | TGTGCCTGGAGACACCTTACTACGCAGTATTTT
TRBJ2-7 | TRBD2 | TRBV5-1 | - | CASSLGLAGVSYEQYF | TGCGCCAGCAGCTTAGGACTAGCGGGAGTTTCCTACGAGCAGTACTTC
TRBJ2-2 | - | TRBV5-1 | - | CASSLNSRAEAGELFF | TGCGCCAGCAGCTTGAATTCCAGGGCGGAAGCCGGGGAGCTGTTTTTT
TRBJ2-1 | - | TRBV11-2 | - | CASNYGSSYNEQFF | TGTGCCAGCAATTATGGGAGCTCCTACAATGAGCAGTTCTTC
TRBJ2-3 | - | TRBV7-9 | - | CASSITDTQYF | TGTGCCAGCAGTATCACAGATACGCAGTATTTT
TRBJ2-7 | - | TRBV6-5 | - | CASRFKAESSYEQYF | TGTGCCAGCAGGTTCAAAGCGGAAAGCTCCTACGAGCAGTACTTC
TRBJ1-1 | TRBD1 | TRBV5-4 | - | CASSSGQENTEAFF | TGTGCCAGCAGCTCGGGACAGGAGAACACTGAAGCTTTCTTT
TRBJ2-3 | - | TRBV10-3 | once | CAISGAGTSTDTQYF | TGTGCCATCAGTGGGGCGGGGACGAGCACAGATACGCAGTATTTT
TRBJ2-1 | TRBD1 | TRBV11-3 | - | CASSSSRDRVVNEQFF | TGTGCCAGCAGCTCATCCCGGGACAGGGTAGTCAATGAGCAGTTCTTC
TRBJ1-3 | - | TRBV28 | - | CASSSPGRPPGNTIYF | TGTGCCAGCAGTTCTCCAGGGCGTCCACCGGGAAACACCATATATTTT
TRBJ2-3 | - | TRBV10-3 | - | CAISSPTGDTTDTQYF | TGTGCCATCAGTTCCCCGACCGGGGACACCACAGATACGCAGTATTTT
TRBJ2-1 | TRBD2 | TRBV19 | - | CASRSSGRRGRQFF | TGTGCCAGTAGGTCTAGCGGGAGAAGAGGTCGGCAGTTCTTC
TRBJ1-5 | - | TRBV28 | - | CASSFQWDILVRPQHF | TGTGCCAGCAGTTTTCAGTGGGACATCCTCGTTCGGCCCCAGCATTTT
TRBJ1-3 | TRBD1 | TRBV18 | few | CASSPLDRGVLGNTIYF | TGTGCCAGCTCACCGCTCGACAGGGGAGTTCTCGGAAACACCATATATTTT
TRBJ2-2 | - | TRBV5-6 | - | CASSLPGDAIANTGELFF | TGTGCCAGCAGCTTACCAGGGGATGCGATAGCGAACACCGGGGAGCTGTTTTTT
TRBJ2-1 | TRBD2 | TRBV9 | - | CASSVGASGNNEQFF | TGTGCCAGCAGCGTAGGGGCTAGCGGGAACAATGAGCAGTTCTTC
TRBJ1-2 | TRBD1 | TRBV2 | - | CASSEWGQGTYGYTF | TGTGCCAGCAGTGAATGGGGACAGGGAACATATGGCTACACCTTC
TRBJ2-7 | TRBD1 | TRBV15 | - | CATSRDMTGADEQYF | TGTGCCACCAGCAGGGATATGACAGGGGCCGACGAGCAGTACTTC
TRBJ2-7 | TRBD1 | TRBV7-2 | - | CASSLSYGQGNEQYF | TGTGCCAGCAGCCTTTCGTACGGACAGGGCAACGAGCAGTACTTC
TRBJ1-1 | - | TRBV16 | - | CASSQSWAGNTEAFF | TGTGCCAGCAGCCAATCATGGGCGGGGAACACTGAAGCTTTCTTT